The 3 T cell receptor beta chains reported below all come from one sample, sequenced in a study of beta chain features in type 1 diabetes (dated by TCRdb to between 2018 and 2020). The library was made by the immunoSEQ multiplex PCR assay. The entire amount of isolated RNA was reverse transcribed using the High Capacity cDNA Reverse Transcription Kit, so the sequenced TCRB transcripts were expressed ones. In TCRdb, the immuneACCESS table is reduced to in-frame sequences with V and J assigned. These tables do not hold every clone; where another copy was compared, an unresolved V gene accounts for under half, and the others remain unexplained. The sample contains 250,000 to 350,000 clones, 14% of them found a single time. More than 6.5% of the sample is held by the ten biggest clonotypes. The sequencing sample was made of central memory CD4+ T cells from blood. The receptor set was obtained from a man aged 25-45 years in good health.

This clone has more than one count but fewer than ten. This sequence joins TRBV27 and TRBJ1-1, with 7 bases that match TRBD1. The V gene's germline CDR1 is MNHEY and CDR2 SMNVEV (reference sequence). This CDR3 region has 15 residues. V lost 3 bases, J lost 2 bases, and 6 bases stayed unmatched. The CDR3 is CASSFSDRLNTEAFF. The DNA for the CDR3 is TGTGCCAGCAGTTTTTCGGACAGGCTTAACACTGAAGCTTTCTTT.

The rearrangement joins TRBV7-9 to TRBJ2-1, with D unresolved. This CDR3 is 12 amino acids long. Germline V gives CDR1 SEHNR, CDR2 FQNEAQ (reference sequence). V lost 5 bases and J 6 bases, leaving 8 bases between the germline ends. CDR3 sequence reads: CASSPTSNEQFF. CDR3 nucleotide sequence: TGTGCCAGCAGCCCTACGTCCAATGAGCAGTTCTTC.

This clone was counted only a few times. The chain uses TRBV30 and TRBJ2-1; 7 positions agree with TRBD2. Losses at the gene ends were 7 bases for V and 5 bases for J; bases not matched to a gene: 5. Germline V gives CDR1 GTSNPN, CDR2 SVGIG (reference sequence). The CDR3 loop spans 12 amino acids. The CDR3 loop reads CAYRDYDNEQFF. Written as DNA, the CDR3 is TGTGCCTACCGGGACTACGACAATGAGCAGTTCTTC.